This passage covers 10 T cell receptor beta chains from one sample sequenced in a study of blood T cell repertoires in COVID-19. Assay used: immunoSEQ multiplex PCR; TCRdb lists only in-frame clones, some missing. The sample gives around 250,000 clones, approximately 84% of which show up once; approximately 15% is in the top ten. Sequencing used PBMCs or T cells enriched from blood (not recorded which). These receptors all stem from a middle-aged man who had recovered from COVID-19.

This clone appeared a single time. The chain joins TRBV4-1 to TRBJ2-5, with 7 bases fitting TRBD1. Germline-derived CDR1 and CDR2 are MGHRA and YSYEKL. This CDR3 region has 15 residues. V lost 0 bases to trimming and J lost 4 bases; unmatched junction nucleotides: 5. The CDR3: CASSQERPGGETQYF. The CDR3 DNA is TGCGCCAGCAGCCAAGAAAGGCCAGGGGGAGAGACCCAGTACTTC.

The rearrangement joins TRBV29-1 to TRBJ2-7, with D perhaps TRBD1 (5 bases). The length of the CDR3 is 13 residues. Deletions cut 6 bases from V and 3 bases from J, with 15 bases between. The germline V gene encodes CDR1 SQVTM and CDR2 ANQGSEA. The CDR3 region is CSVRVGPRYEQYF. The DNA of the CDR3 is TGCAGCGTCAGGGTCGGGCCCCGCTACGAGCAGTACTTC.

The chain has TRBV7-3 and TRBJ1-4; D is possibly TRBD1 (5 bases). The CDR3 totals 15 residues. V dropped 1 base and J dropped 6 bases, with 12 bases sitting between them. From germline, CDR1 is SGHTA and CDR2 FQGTGA. The chain's CDR3 is CASSLKGQPHEKLFF. In nucleotides, the CDR3 is TGTGCCAGCAGCTTAAAGGGGCAGCCTCATGAAAAACTGTTTTTT.

The chain carries TRBV27 and TRBJ2-7; TRBD1 is a possible D gene (6 bases). The CDR3 length is 15 residues. The germline CDR1 and CDR2 sequences are MNHEY and SMNVEV (reference sequence). V lost 0 bases and J 8 bases, leaving 17 bases between the germline ends. Here the CDR3 reads CASSLSGGGVFQQYF. The CDR3 coding sequence is TGTGCCAGCAGTTTATCCGGTGGGGGCGTTTTCCAGCAGTACTTC.

The chain joins TRBV25-1 to TRBJ1-2, with D maybe TRBD1 (5 bases). Germline V gives CDR1 MGHDK, CDR2 SYGVNS. Trimming pared 4 bases from V and 6 bases from J, leaving 15 bases between. This CDR3 is built from 14 residues. CDR3 protein: CASSVTGSSHGYTF. For the CDR3, the DNA is TGTGCCAGCAGTGTAACAGGATCCAGCCATGGCTACACCTTC.

The V call is TRBV7-8, the J call TRBJ1-1, with D possibly matching TRBD1 (5 bases). The CDR3 runs to 16 residues. Trimming took off 1 base at V and 6 bases at J, with 18 bases between the two ends. Germline CDR1 reads SGHVS; CDR2 reads FQNEAQ. CDR3: CASSLGMMARAPEAFF. The CDR3 region has the DNA TGTGCCAGCAGCTTAGGGATGATGGCCAGGGCCCCTGAAGCTTTCTTT.

The chain couples TRBV5-5 to TRBJ1-4; a possible D gene is TRBD1 (6 bases). Germline CDR1 is SGHKS and CDR2 is YYEKEE (reference sequence). Trimming stripped 4 bases from V and 4 bases from J, with 14 bases between. The CDR3 spans 15 residues. CDR3 bases: TGTGCCAGCAGCGGAGGGGGGGCCGATAATGAAAAACTGTTTTTT. Its protein is CASSGGGADNEKLFF.

The chain has TRBV28 and TRBJ2-7; 8 bases line up with TRBD1. Germline trimming cut 8 bases from V and 7 bases from J; bases unmatched to any gene: 7. This CDR3 has 12 residues. Germline CDR1 MDHEN, CDR2 SYDVKM. CDR3 bases: TGTGCCAGCGGAGGACAGGGAAGGGAGCAGTACTTC. Protein product: CASGGQGREQYF.

The chain is built from TRBV29-1 and TRBJ2-1; 8 bases line up with TRBD1. Per the germline V gene, CDR1 is SQVTM and CDR2 is ANQGSEA. Losses at the gene ends were 4 bases for V and 2 bases for J; bases not matched to a gene: 7. This CDR3 contains 15 residues. CDR3 residues: CSVVKGTGPYNEQFF. CDR3 coding DNA: TGCAGCGTTGTTAAGGGGACAGGCCCCTACAATGAGCAGTTCTTC.

V gene TRBV7-3 combines with J gene TRBJ2-3; 8 positions match TRBD2. The CDR3 runs 16 residues. Looked up from germline, CDR1 is SGHTA and CDR2 is FQGTGA. The V segment lost 4 bases and the J segment 4 bases; nucleotides outside the gene matches: 10. This chain's CDR3 is CASSSGVAGLADTQYF. The CDR3 nucleotides read TGTGCCAGCAGCTCCGGGGTAGCGGGGTTGGCAGATACGCAGTATTTT.